The 8 T cell receptor beta chains given below trace back to one sample, sequenced in a study of cytomegalovirus exposure and HLA in healthy donors. Vbeta (60) and Jbeta (13) primers were used in the PCR. TCRdb's copy holds only in-frame clones and misses some; the assay was immunoSEQ multiplex PCR. The sample records under 150,000 clones, 65% to 85% being singletons. The sequenced sample consisted of PBMCs. The source of these receptors is a woman between 40 and 55 years old in good health and CMV-seropositive.

V usage is TRBV19 and J usage is TRBJ2-7; maybe TRBD2 (6 bases). Germline V gives CDR1 LNHDA, CDR2 SQIVND (reference sequence). The V gene lost 3 bases and the J gene lost 3 bases, with 12 bases spanning the gap. The CDR3 is 14 residues long. DNA of the CDR3: TGTGCCAGTAGTATCTCCAGGCGGGGCTACGAGCAGTACTTC. The encoded protein is CASSISRRGYEQYF.

In DNA, the CDR3 is TGTGCCAGCAGCTTACGGCGAGGTGAGGTTTGGACTAACAATGAGCAGTTCTTC. Translation: CASSLRRGEVWTNNEQFF. The V gene is TRBV7-2, the J gene TRBJ2-1; D might be TRBD2 (6 bases). The CDR3 spans 18 residues. The germline CDR1 and CDR2 sequences are SGHTA and FQGNSA. The V gene lost 2 bases and the J gene lost 5 bases, with 22 bases spanning the gap. The whole variable domain, remainder taken from reference TRBV7-2 and TRBJ2-1, is GAGVSQSPSNKVTEKGKDVELRCDPISGHTALYWYRQSLGQGLEFLIYFQGNSAPDKSGLPSDRFSAERTGGSVSTLTIQRTQQEDSAVYLCASSLRRGEVWTNNEQFFGPGTRLTVL.

This chain joins TRBV7-8 and TRBJ2-1; TRBD2 agrees at 15 bases. Germline V gene data show CDR1 as SGHVS and CDR2 as FQNEAQ. J was trimmed by 15 bases and V by 5 bases; bases with no gene match: 11. The CDR3 contains 15 residues. Written as DNA, the CDR3 is TGTGCCAGCAGCCCCTACGGACTAGCGGGGGGGCCAGGGTTCTTC. Its protein product is CASSPYGLAGGPGFF.

This clone was recorded a few times. The gene calls are TRBV5-6 and TRBJ1-1; no definite D call. The V gene's germline CDR1 is SGHDT and CDR2 YYEEEE. The CDR3 consists of 14 residues. With 2 bases removed from V and 4 bases from J, the gap between germline ends came to 12 bases. The CDR3 here is CASSFSPAGTEAFF. CDR3 DNA: TGTGCCAGCAGCTTTTCCCCCGCGGGCACTGAAGCTTTCTTT.

The chain employs TRBV5-1 and TRBJ2-7; 14 nucleotides match TRBD2. V shed 4 bases, J shed 6 bases, and the junction held 18 bases outside the gene matches. This CDR3 is 19 amino acids long. Per germline, CDR1 SGHRS and CDR2 YFSETQ. The CDR3 coding sequence is TGCGCCAGCAGCCCAGGAGCAGTGGGACTAGCGGGGGCTAGTGGCGAGCAGTACTTC. Translated, it gives CASSPGAVGLAGASGEQYF.

In this sample, this clone turned up a few times. The V call is TRBV9, the J call TRBJ2-1; 7 positions agree with TRBD2. The CDR3 is 12 residues long. CDR1 is SGDLS and CDR2 is YYNGEE in the germline V gene. With V trimmed by 4 bases and J by 9 bases, 4 bases remained unmatched. The CDR3 DNA sequence: TGTGCCAGCAGCCCGGGGGGTGGTGAGCAGTTCTTC. Its protein is CASSPGGGEQFF.

The chain is built from TRBV30 and TRBJ1-1; weak D call: TRBD1 (6 bases). Trimming removed 3 bases from V and 4 bases from J, with 12 bases in between. The length of the CDR3 is 13 residues. Germline CDR1 reads GTSNPN; CDR2 reads SVGIG (reference sequence). CDR3 nucleotide sequence: TGTGCCTGGAGCACAGGGAGTGGCACTGAAGCTTTCTTT. Its translation is CAWSTGSGTEAFF.

This chain uses TRBV5-1 with TRBJ2-5, with 8 bases fitting TRBD2. The CDR3 totals 14 residues. Trimming removed 4 bases from V and 1 base from J; junction bases left unmatched: 3. CDR1 SGHRS and CDR2 YFSETQ come from the germline V gene. The CDR3 DNA is TGCGCCAGCAGCCCAGGGACTAGCCAAGAGACCCAGTACTTC. The encoded protein is CASSPGTSQETQYF. The variable domain in full, completed from reference TRBV5-1 and TRBJ2-5, reads KAGVTQTPRYLIKTRGQQVTLSCSPISGHRSVSWYQQTPGQGLQFLFEYFSETQRNKGNFPGRFSGRQFSNSRSEMNVSTLELGDSALYLCASSPGTSQETQYFGPGTRLLVL.